Below, 26 T cell receptor beta chains from the same sample are listed, as sequenced in a study of glioma-infiltrating T cells after dendritic cell vaccination. Assay used: immunoSEQ multiplex PCR; TCRdb lists only in-frame clones, some missing. The sample records 80,000 to 95,000 clones, more than 75% being singletons. The starting material was blood, obtained before dendritic cell vaccination. Receptors originate from a human donor with glioblastoma.

The gene calls are TRBV6-6 and TRBJ1-4; the match to TRBD1 covers 7 bases. V dropped 2 bases and J dropped 8; count of bases not matched to a gene: 11. The CDR3 has 16 residues. Germline V gives CDR1 MNHNY, CDR2 SVGAGI (reference sequence). The CDR3 protein is CASSYPSTGTEEKLFF. The DNA for the CDR3 is TGTGCCAGCAGTTACCCCTCGACAGGGACGGAAGAAAAACTGTTTTTT.

Only a few counts were recorded for this clone. This sequence joins TRBV7-5 and TRBJ1-1. TRBV7-5 is a pseudogene segment. CDR3 length: 8 amino acids. CDR3 sequence reads: CVRSSRFF. The CDR3 bases are TGTGTCAGAAGCTCGCGGTTCTTT.

The chain has TRBV21-1 and TRBJ2-7; the D call TRBD2 from the table was never checked on the DNA. TRBV21-1 is a known pseudogene. This CDR3 contains 22 residues. The CDR3 bases are TGTGCCAGCAGCAAAGAAACGCTGGGGAGGCTAGCGGGAGTCCCCCTCTCCTACGAGCAGTACTTC. Protein sequence: CASSKETLGRLAGVPLSYEQYF.

CDR3 residues: CASRVGTGVYYEQYF. The CDR3 nucleotides are TGTGCCAGCAGGGTGGGGACAGGGGTGTACTACGAGCAGTACTTC. V is TRBV6-1 and J is TRBJ2-7; TRBD1 aligns across 10 bases. The germline gives CDR1 MNHNS, CDR2 SASEGT. The junction had 8 bases not matched to a gene; V was cut back by 6 bases and J by 3 bases. The CDR3 covers 15 residues.

This clone is a singleton in its sample. The V and J genes are TRBV19 and TRBJ1-1; D ambiguous. The CDR3 contains 14 residues. With 3 bases removed from V and 4 bases from J, the gap between germline ends came to 12 bases. Looked up from germline, CDR1 is LNHDA and CDR2 is SQIVND (reference sequence). CDR3 sequence reads: CASSIRGSGTEAFF. For the CDR3, the DNA is TGTGCCAGTAGTATCCGAGGCTCGGGCACTGAAGCTTTCTTT.

A single count supports this clone. This chain joins TRBV7-2 and TRBJ1-5; 9 bases agree with TRBD1. Per the germline V gene, CDR1 is SGHTA and CDR2 is FQGNSA. V lost 4 bases to trimming and J lost 5 bases; unmatched junction nucleotides: 6. The length of the CDR3 is 15 residues. This CDR3 is CASSSGGDRDQPQHF. The CDR3 DNA is TGTGCCAGCAGCTCAGGTGGGGACAGGGATCAGCCCCAGCATTTT.

The chain combines TRBV29-1 with TRBJ1-2; TRBD1 matches 8 bases. Germline CDR1 SQVTM, CDR2 ANQGSEA. V shed 5 bases, J shed 3 bases, and the junction held 5 bases outside the gene matches. This CDR3 contains 13 residues. CDR3 bases: TGCAGCGTTACGGGGACAGGCGACTATGGCTACACCTTC. This codes for CSVTGTGDYGYTF.

The chain carries TRBV28 and TRBJ2-7; D perhaps matches TRBD2 (7 bases). This CDR3 is built from 17 residues. Germline V gene data show CDR1 as MDHEN and CDR2 as SYDVKM. Trimming took off 3 bases at V and 1 base at J, with 19 bases between the two ends. This chain's CDR3 is CASSLEGGGIRSYEQYF. As DNA, the CDR3 is TGTGCCAGCAGTTTGGAAGGGGGGGGGATACGGTCCTACGAGCAGTACTTC.

This clone is a singleton in its sample. The chain joins TRBV7-3 to TRBJ2-5, with a possible D match to TRBD1 (6 bases). V dropped 4 bases and J dropped 3 bases, with 12 bases sitting between them. The length of the CDR3 is 14 residues. Germline loops: CDR1 SGHTA, CDR2 FQGTGA. The CDR3 spells CASSSHRVEETQYF. The DNA of the CDR3 is TGTGCCAGCAGCTCCCACAGGGTCGAAGAGACCCAGTACTTC.

V usage is TRBV2 and J usage is TRBJ2-5, with 8 positions matching TRBD1. The CDR3 has 15 residues. V trimming: 2 bases; J trimming: 5 bases; junction bases outside the gene matches: 7. The germline V gene encodes CDR1 SNHLY and CDR2 FYNNEI. The CDR3 sequence is CASSESRGLRETQYF. The DNA of the CDR3 is TGTGCCAGCAGTGAATCCAGGGGGCTGCGGGAGACCCAGTACTTC.

The rearrangement joins TRBV10-2 to TRBJ2-1, with 10 bases that match TRBD1. The CDR3 loop spans 13 amino acids. Losses at the gene ends were 5 bases for V and 8 bases for J; bases not matched to a gene: 3. Germline CDR1 and CDR2: WSHSY and SAAADI. The CDR3 spells CASSPGTGDEQFF. CDR3 bases: TGCGCCAGCAGTCCCGGGACAGGGGATGAGCAGTTCTTC.

The chain is built from TRBV11-3 and TRBJ2-2; unclear D gene. The CDR3 spans 15 residues. Per the germline V gene, CDR1 is SGHNT and CDR2 is YENEEA. Trimming left V 4 bases short and J 0 bases short, with 9 bases between. CDR3 loop: CASSSGLANTGELFF. The CDR3 coding sequence is TGTGCCAGCAGCTCAGGTCTCGCGAACACCGGGGAGCTGTTTTTT.

The CDR3 coding sequence is TGTGCCAGCAGCTTCCCTGGCGATACGCAGTATTTT. It translates to CASSFPGDTQYF. The V call is TRBV7-2, the J call TRBJ2-3; D not certain. This CDR3 is 12 amino acids long. The ends were cut back, 3 bases at V and 6 bases at J, with 7 bases in the middle. Germline V lookup: CDR1 SGHTA, CDR2 FQGNSA. Full variable domain (remainder filled in from reference TRBV7-2 and TRBJ2-3): GAGVSQSPSNKVTEKGKDVELRCDPISGHTALYWYRQSLGQGLEFLIYFQGNSAPDKSGLPSDRFSAERTGGSVSTLTIQRTQQEDSAVYLCASSFPGDTQYFGPGTRLTVL.

The V gene is TRBV7-2, the J gene TRBJ2-2; 8 positions agree with TRBD1. Germline V gene data show CDR1 as SGHTA and CDR2 as FQGNSA. The V gene end was trimmed by 2 bases and the J gene end by 4 bases; junction bases not matched to a gene: 6. The CDR3 has 16 amino acids. CDR3 bases: TGTGCCAGCAGCTTACCCAGGGGGCTCGGCACCGGGGAGCTGTTTTTT. As protein: CASSLPRGLGTGELFF.

The chain links TRBV27 to TRBJ2-1, with 7 bases fitting TRBD2. J gave up 7 bases and V 7 bases, and 19 bases lay outside the gene matches. The length of the CDR3 is 17 residues. The V gene's germline CDR1 is MNHEY and CDR2 SMNVEV (reference sequence). CDR3 protein: CASTPRGGGSSYNEQFF. CDR3 sequence (DNA): TGTGCCAGCACCCCAAGGGGCGGCGGGAGTAGCTATAATGAGCAGTTCTTC.

Only a few counts were recorded for this clone. The CDR3 DNA reads TGCGCCAGCAGCTTGGGTCAGGGGCTGCATGGCTACACCTTC. Translated: CASSLGQGLHGYTF. The chain has TRBV5-1 and TRBJ1-2; the D gene is possibly TRBD1 (6 bases). CDR3 size: 14 residues. Germline CDR1 is SGHRS and CDR2 is YFSETQ. Trimming left V 0 bases short and J 6 bases short, with 12 bases between.

The rearrangement links TRBV19 to TRBJ2-7; perhaps TRBD1 as D (6 bases). Germline CDR1 and CDR2: LNHDA and SQIVND (reference sequence). The CDR3 has 15 amino acids. Trimming took off 5 bases at V and 1 base at J, with 15 bases between the two ends. This CDR3 is CASSLNPDRSYEQYF. The CDR3 DNA reads as TGTGCCAGTAGTCTAAACCCGGACAGATCCTACGAGCAGTACTTC.

V is TRBV5-1 and J is TRBJ2-7; 10 bases line up with TRBD1. The CDR3 contains 15 residues. Germline V gene data show CDR1 as SGHRS and CDR2 as YFSETQ. V was clipped by 4 bases and J by 0 bases; unmatched bases: 4. CDR3 residues: CASSRQGAVSYEQYF. CDR3 in DNA: TGCGCCAGCAGCCGACAGGGGGCGGTCTCCTACGAGCAGTACTTC.

The V call is TRBV27, the J call TRBJ2-1, with 12 bases fitting TRBD1. V was clipped by 3 bases and J by 6 bases; unmatched bases: 6. In germline, CDR1 is MNHEY, CDR2 SMNVEV (reference sequence). The CDR3 length is 16 residues. The CDR3 region is CASSFWDRGHGNEQFF. As DNA, the CDR3 is TGTGCCAGCAGTTTTTGGGACAGGGGGCACGGCAATGAGCAGTTCTTC.

The chain carries TRBV5-1 and TRBJ1-2, with D possibly being TRBD1 (6 bases). V lost 0 bases and J lost 7, with 13 bases in between. The CDR3 spans 14 residues. Per the germline V gene, CDR1 is SGHRS and CDR2 is YFSETQ. The CDR3 sequence is CASSLANRESGYTF. The CDR3 DNA sequence: TGCGCCAGCAGCTTGGCCAACAGGGAAAGTGGCTACACCTTC.

V is TRBV4-1 and J is TRBJ2-1; D is ambiguous. V was pared by 8 bases and J by 0 bases, with 8 bases between. Germline V lookup: CDR1 MGHRA, CDR2 YSYEKL. The CDR3 is made up of 13 amino acids. The CDR3 DNA follows: TGCGCCAGCTCGTGGAGCTCCTACAATGAGCAGTTCTTC. Translating it yields CASSWSSYNEQFF.

This chain joins TRBV29-1 and TRBJ2-7, with a tentative D call TRBD2 (6 bases). V lost 7 bases, J lost 1 base, and 14 bases lay in between. There are 13 residues in the CDR3. Germline V CDR1 and CDR2: SQVTM, ANQGSEA. CDR3 nucleotide sequence: TGCAGCGGGGGAGGAGGGCTTTCCTACGAGCAGTACTTC. This codes for CSGGGGLSYEQYF.

The chain carries TRBV9 and TRBJ2-1; D call uncertain. Germline V CDR1 and CDR2: SGDLS, YYNGEE. Trimming left V 0 bases short and J 0 bases short, with 7 bases between. The CDR3 sequence is 15 residues long. The CDR3 DNA reads as TGTGCCAGCAGCGTAGGTGCCTACTCCTACAATGAGCAGTTCTTC. It encodes CASSVGAYSYNEQFF.

Regarding this clone: This CDR3 is also generated by other DNA sequences in the sample. The genes are TRBV6-5 and TRBJ2-7; the match to TRBD2 covers 9 bases. The CDR3 runs to 14 residues. Germline values: CDR1 MNHEY, CDR2 SVGAGI. With V trimmed by 0 bases and J by 3 bases, 0 bases remained unmatched. DNA for the CDR3: TGTGCCAGCAGTTACTCGCGGGGGGGCTACGAGCAGTACTTC. Protein: CASSYSRGGYEQYF.

The CDR3 coding sequence is TGCGCCAGCAGCCAAGATTCGGGAGATACGCAGTATTTT. This codes for CASSQDSGDTQYF. The chain is built from TRBV4-1 and TRBJ2-3; D is undetermined. The CDR3 is made up of 13 amino acids. V gave up 0 bases and J gave up 5 bases, with 6 bases separating them. The germline CDR1 and CDR2 sequences are MGHRA and YSYEKL.

CDR3 amino acids: CASVLRGNYGYTF. DNA for the CDR3: TGTGCCAGCGTATTAAGGGGAAACTATGGCTACACCTTC. The chain has TRBV2 and TRBJ1-2, with D possibly being TRBD1 (5 bases). CDR1 is SNHLY, CDR2 FYNNEI, per germline. V was trimmed by 8 bases and J by 2 bases, leaving 12 bases between them. The CDR3 has 13 amino acids.